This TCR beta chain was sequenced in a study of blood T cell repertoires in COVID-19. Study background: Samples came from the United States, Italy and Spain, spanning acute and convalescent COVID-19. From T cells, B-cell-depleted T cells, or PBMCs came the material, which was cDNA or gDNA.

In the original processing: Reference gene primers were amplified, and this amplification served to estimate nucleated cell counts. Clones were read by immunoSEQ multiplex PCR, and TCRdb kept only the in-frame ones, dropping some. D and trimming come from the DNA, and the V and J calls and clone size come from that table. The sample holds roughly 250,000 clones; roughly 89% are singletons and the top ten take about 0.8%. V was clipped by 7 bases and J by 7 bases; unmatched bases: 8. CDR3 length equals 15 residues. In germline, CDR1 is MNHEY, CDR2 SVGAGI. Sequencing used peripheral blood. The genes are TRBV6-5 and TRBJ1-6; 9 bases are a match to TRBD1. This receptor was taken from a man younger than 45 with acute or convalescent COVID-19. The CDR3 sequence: CASTSLTGGNSPLHF. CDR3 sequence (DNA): TGTGCCAGCACCTCTCTGACAGGGGGGAATTCACCCCTCCACTTT.